Following are 20 T cell receptor beta chains from one sample sequenced in a study of sequential checkpoint blockade in melanoma. Data came from immunoSEQ multiplex PCR; TCRdb stores just in-frame clones and leaves some out. This sample has approximately 13,000 clones; 25% to 35% occur once, and the top ten carry approximately 16%. The treatment: randomized to nivolumab then ipilimumab (arm A) or the reverse (arm B). This sample comprised tumor tissue (inferred from file names), obtained from a patient given nivolumab and ipilimumab in sequence. These receptors all come from a human donor with melanoma.

This chain uses TRBV19 with TRBJ2-2; D is perhaps TRBD1 (7 bases). This CDR3 has 14 residues. The V gene lost 10 bases and the J gene lost 3 bases, with 15 bases spanning the gap. The V gene's germline CDR1 is LNHDA and CDR2 SQIVND (reference sequence). CDR3 amino acids: CAMRDSGHTGELFF. For the CDR3, the DNA is TGTGCCATGAGGGACAGCGGGCACACCGGGGAGCTGTTTTTT. Supplemented by reference TRBV19 and TRBJ2-2, the full variable domain reads DGGITQSPKYLFRKEGQNVTLSCEQNLNHDAMYWYRQDPGQGLRLIYYSQIVNDFQKGDIAEGYSVSREKKESFPLTVTSAQKNPTAFYLCAMRDSGHTGELFFGEGSRLTVL.

J is TRBJ2-1 and V is TRBV14; D perhaps matches TRBD2 (5 bases). The CDR3 spans 13 residues. Germline V gene sequence: CDR1 SGHDN, CDR2 FVKESK. V lost 4 bases and J lost 6, with 10 bases in between. The chain's CDR3 is CASSLSTSNEQFF. The CDR3 DNA is TGTGCCAGCAGCCTTTCCACTAGCAATGAGCAGTTCTTC.

In this sample, this clone turned up a few times. The J gene is TRBJ2-1, the V gene TRBV11-3, with a weak D call TRBD2 (5 bases). Deletions cut 5 bases from V and 9 bases from J, with 23 bases between. Per germline, CDR1 SGHNT and CDR2 YENEEA. The CDR3 has 16 amino acids. CDR3 in DNA: TGTGCCAGCAGCCGCCCGCCAGGAGGTTCCCGCGTTGAGCAGTTCTTC. The encoded protein is CASSRPPGGSRVEQFF.

This clone is categorized as large. The chain uses TRBV9 and TRBJ2-2; a weak D match, TRBD1 (6 bases). The germline V gene encodes CDR1 SGDLS and CDR2 YYNGEE. V lost 0 bases and J lost 4, with 10 bases in between. This CDR3 is 15 amino acids long. In DNA, the CDR3 is TGTGCCAGCAGCGTAGTAGGGGGAAGCACCGGGGAGCTGTTTTTT. This codes for CASSVVGGSTGELFF.

This chain joins TRBV6-8 and TRBJ2-7, with TRBD1 identical over 8 bases. This CDR3 region has 14 residues. CDR1 MNHGY and CDR2 SAAAGT come from the germline V gene. V dropped 6 bases and J dropped 6; count of bases not matched to a gene: 10. The CDR3 bases are TGTGCCAGCAGCCGTGGACAGGGATGGAGCGAGCAGTACTTC. Protein product: CASSRGQGWSEQYF.

This clone was seen a few times. The chain recombines TRBV4-1 with TRBJ2-7; no clear D gene. Trimming left V 0 bases short and J 0 bases short, with 12 bases between. Germline V gene data show CDR1 as MGHRA and CDR2 as YSYEKL. The CDR3 extends over 16 amino acids. CDR3 nucleotide sequence: TGCGCCAGCAGCCAAGATCCTAGGGTTAGCTCCTACGAGCAGTACTTC. Amino acid sequence: CASSQDPRVSSYEQYF.

This clone has just a few counts. The V and J genes are TRBV14 and TRBJ2-1, with 9 bases matching TRBD2. The CDR3 consists of 17 residues. The V segment lost 0 bases and the J segment 7 bases; nucleotides outside the gene matches: 10. CDR1 and CDR2 from the germline V gene are SGHDN and FVKESK. CDR3 amino acids: CASSQDRLAGSLNEQFF. CDR3 nucleotide sequence: TGTGCCAGCAGCCAAGATAGGCTAGCGGGAAGTTTGAATGAGCAGTTCTTC. The entire variable domain, with the rest obtained from reference TRBV14 and TRBJ2-1, is as follows: EAGVTQFPSHSVIEKGQTVTLRCDPISGHDNLYWYRRVMGKEIKFLLHFVKESKQDESGMPNNRFLAERTGGTYSTLKVQPAELEDSGVYFCASSQDRLAGSLNEQFFGPGTRLTVL.

This clone has more than one count but fewer than ten. CDR3 region: CASSQGLADQETQYF. The CDR3 DNA sequence: TGCGCCAGCAGCCAGGGACTAGCGGACCAAGAGACCCAGTACTTC. The chain uses TRBV4-1 and TRBJ2-5; 11 nucleotides agree with TRBD2. After removal of 3 bases from V and 0 bases from J, the junction contained 0 bases not matched to a gene. From germline, CDR1 is MGHRA and CDR2 YSYEKL. This CDR3 has 15 residues.

The V and J genes are TRBV28 and TRBJ2-7; D gene unclear. Trimming cost V 7 bases and J 3 bases, with 19 bases left between them. The CDR3 spans 15 residues. Germline V gives CDR1 MDHEN, CDR2 SYDVKM. The CDR3 sequence: CASTLKGYRIYEQYF. CDR3 nucleotide sequence: TGTGCCAGCACTCTTAAGGGATATCGAATCTACGAGCAGTACTTC.

The V call is TRBV5-1, the J call TRBJ1-1; possible D gene TRBD1, 6 bases. CDR3 length: 15 residues. The V and J ends lost 2 bases and 3 bases respectively, with 14 bases between them. The germline V gene encodes CDR1 SGHRS and CDR2 YFSETQ. The CDR3 is CASSLRTAGDTEAFF. CDR3 nucleotide sequence: TGCGCCAGCAGCTTAAGGACGGCAGGGGACACTGAAGCTTTCTTT.

This clone was counted a few times. The chain is built from TRBV28 and TRBJ2-7; D could derive from TRBD1 or TRBD2 (5 bases each). The CDR3 is 15 amino acids. The germline V gene encodes CDR1 MDHEN and CDR2 SYDVKM. The V end lost 5 bases, the J end lost 3 bases, and 17 bases lay between the germline ends. CDR3 amino acids: CASSRGVWRVYEQYF. CDR3 nucleotide sequence: TGTGCCAGCAGTCGAGGGGTCTGGCGGGTCTACGAGCAGTACTTC.

The chain couples TRBV14 to TRBJ2-7; D is ambiguous. CDR1 is SGHDN, CDR2 FVKESK, per germline. Between the trimmed V and J ends, which lost 4 bases and 3 bases, there was a span of 19 bases. This CDR3 region has 16 residues. CDR3 nucleotides: TGTGCCAGCAGCCGCCTGGGTCCCCAGGCCGGCTACGAGCAGTACTTC. This translates into CASSRLGPQAGYEQYF.

This chain links TRBV28 with TRBJ1-2, with 10 bases lining up with TRBD1. Germline V lookup: CDR1 MDHEN, CDR2 SYDVKM. Trimming removed 7 bases from V and 7 bases from J; junction bases left unmatched: 12. CDR3 length: 15 residues. The CDR3: CASIPGGTGASGYTF. The CDR3 DNA reads as TGTGCCAGCATCCCGGGGGGGACAGGGGCTTCTGGCTACACCTTC.

This clone occurred a few times. V and J are TRBV2 and TRBJ2-3, with 7 nucleotides matching TRBD2. The CDR3 has 14 amino acids. Per the germline V gene, CDR1 is SNHLY and CDR2 is FYNNEI. The ends lost 9 bases at V and 4 bases at J; junction bases unmatched: 10. CDR3 in DNA: TGTGCCAGTAGTCCGGGACTAAGCTCAGATACGCAGTATTTT. Its protein product is CASSPGLSSDTQYF.

This sequence joins TRBV18 and TRBJ2-3; a possible D gene is TRBD1 (5 bases). The germline V gene encodes CDR1 KGHSH and CDR2 LQKENI. The CDR3 length is 14 residues. Trimming took off 4 bases at V and 4 bases at J, with 12 bases between the two ends. The CDR3 is CASSRQPVADTQYF. The DNA for the CDR3 is TGTGCCAGCTCACGACAGCCGGTAGCAGATACGCAGTATTTT.

This clone was seen a handful of times. This chain connects TRBV9 to TRBJ2-1; D is undetermined. V lost 0 bases and J lost 0, with 7 bases in between. The length of the CDR3 is 15 residues. Per the germline V gene, CDR1 is SGDLS and CDR2 is YYNGEE. CDR3 in amino acids: CASSVDPSSYNEQFF. The CDR3 coding sequence is TGTGCCAGCAGCGTAGATCCTAGCTCCTACAATGAGCAGTTCTTC.

There are a few counts of this clone. The chain couples TRBV18 to TRBJ2-1, with D tentatively TRBD2 (5 bases). There are 14 residues in the CDR3. V shed 2 bases and J shed 7 bases, with 12 bases lying between them. From germline, CDR1 is KGHSH and CDR2 LQKENI. The CDR3 is CASSPDYSVNEQFF. As DNA, the CDR3 is TGTGCCAGCTCACCAGACTACAGCGTGAATGAGCAGTTCTTC.

This clone was counted at least ten times. CDR3 sequence: CASSHTLARATDTQYF. The CDR3 bases are TGTGCCAGCAGCCATACTCTAGCGAGGGCCACAGATACGCAGTATTTT. The chain carries TRBV7-6 and TRBJ2-3; tentative D call: TRBD2 (6 bases). Per the germline V gene, CDR1 is SGHVS and CDR2 is FNYEAQ. V was clipped by 5 bases and J by 2 bases, with 17 bases between them. This CDR3 spans 16 amino acids.

This clone has just a few counts. The CDR3 region has the DNA TGTGCCAGCAGCTTAGTTTCCTTCCTGACAGCGAGAATGAACACTGAAGCTTTCTTT. Protein sequence: CASSLVSFLTARMNTEAFF. The chain has TRBV11-3 and TRBJ1-1; possibly TRBD1 for D (5 bases). Germline values: CDR1 SGHNT, CDR2 YENEEA. Trimming took 1 base from V and 0 from J, leaving 21 bases between them. CDR3 length equals 19 residues.

The V call is TRBV28, the J call TRBJ1-2; D possibly corresponds to TRBD1 (5 bases). V lost 1 base, J lost 7 bases, and 16 bases lay in between. Germline V gene sequence: CDR1 MDHEN, CDR2 SYDVKM. The CDR3 is 15 residues long. The CDR3 nucleotides read TGTGCCAGCAGTTTATTGGGGCTTCCTTTGGGTGGCTACACCTTC. It specifies CASSLLGLPLGGYTF.